Each of the 17 T cell receptor beta chains below was sequenced from the same sample in a study of OX40 agonist ivuxolimab in advanced cancers. Preparation of the library involved the immunoSEQ multiplex PCR assay. The table comes from immuneACCESS by way of TCRdb, which keeps in-frame sequences with V and J called. Part of the clones is missing from these tables; in studies checked, under half for an unresolved V gene and the rest for unknown reasons. This sample comprises roughly 18,000 clones, 65% to 90% of them detected only once. Of the sample, roughly 12% is held by the ten largest clones. The source was CD4+ or CD8+ T cells sorted from blood, collected in a trial of the OX40 agonist ivuxolimab. These receptors all come from an adult with an advanced solid tumor such as melanoma, head and neck, liver or kidney cancer.

The chain combines TRBV5-6 with TRBJ2-5; 8 bases are a match to TRBD1. The ends lost 2 bases at V and 2 bases at J; junction bases unmatched: 2. In germline, CDR1 is SGHDT, CDR2 YYEEEE. The CDR3 contains 14 residues. The CDR3 nucleotides are TGTGCCAGCAGCTTACAGGGGGTTCAAGAGACCCAGTACTTC. Amino acid sequence: CASSLQGVQETQYF.

V is TRBV2 and J is TRBJ2-5; 8 nucleotides line up with TRBD2. Germline V lookup: CDR1 SNHLY, CDR2 FYNNEI. V trimming: 5 bases; J trimming: 1 base; junction bases outside the gene matches: 6. The CDR3 runs 15 residues. In nucleotides, the CDR3 is TGTGCCAGCAGTACCTCCGGGACTAGCCAAGAGACCCAGTACTTC. Its protein product is CASSTSGTSQETQYF.

This clone appeared a few times. The chain employs TRBV2 and TRBJ1-2; D ambiguous. This CDR3 region has 13 residues. V was pared by 3 bases and J by 5 bases, with 10 bases between. Germline values: CDR1 SNHLY, CDR2 FYNNEI. The CDR3, as DNA: TGTGCCAGCAGTGAGGCAGGAGATTATGGCTACACCTTC. Translating it yields CASSEAGDYGYTF.

This chain joins TRBV9 and TRBJ1-6, with D perhaps matching TRBD1 (6 bases). CDR3 size: 15 residues. Germline CDR1 and CDR2: SGDLS and YYNGEE. Trimming pared 2 bases from V and 5 bases from J, leaving 11 bases between. The CDR3: CASSVGDTHNSPLHF. The CDR3 DNA follows: TGTGCCAGCAGCGTGGGGGACACCCATAATTCACCCCTCCACTTT.

The chain recombines TRBV4-1 with TRBJ2-2; D perhaps matches TRBD2 (5 bases). The V end lost 0 bases, the J end lost 7 bases, and 15 bases lay between the germline ends. Germline CDR1 reads MGHRA; CDR2 reads YSYEKL. This CDR3 has 16 amino acids. The CDR3 here is CASSQDRGRADGELFF. CDR3 sequence (DNA): TGCGCCAGCAGCCAAGATCGGGGAAGGGCTGACGGGGAGCTGTTTTTT.

The V call is TRBV7-2, the J call TRBJ2-5, with 9 bases that match TRBD2. CDR1 and CDR2 from the germline V gene are SGHTA and FQGNSA. J gave up 3 bases and V 5 bases, and 4 bases lay outside the gene matches. The CDR3 loop spans 14 amino acids. DNA of the CDR3: TGTGCCAGCAGCGCGAGACTAGCGGAAGAGACCCAGTACTTC. Its protein product is CASSARLAEETQYF.

This clone was seen once. The V gene is TRBV28, the J gene TRBJ2-1; 7 bases are a match to TRBD1. The CDR3 is made up of 13 amino acids. Germline CDR1 reads MDHEN; CDR2 reads SYDVKM. J gave up 7 bases and V 8 bases, and 8 bases lay outside the gene matches. CDR3 sequence reads: CASSRQGWNEQFF. In DNA form, the CDR3 reads TGTGCCAGCTCCCGACAGGGTTGGAATGAGCAGTTCTTC.

The chain uses TRBV7-2 and TRBJ2-7; 9 bases line up with TRBD2. The CDR3 covers 15 residues. Germline trimming cut 0 bases from V and 4 bases from J; bases unmatched to any gene: 4. Germline loops: CDR1 SGHTA, CDR2 FQGNSA. The CDR3 coding sequence is TGTGCCAGCAGCTTAGCTGCTAGCGGGGTTTACGAGCAGTACTTC. Translated, it gives CASSLAASGVYEQYF.

The chain couples TRBV5-1 to TRBJ2-7, with TRBD1 matching 9 bases. Germline V lookup: CDR1 SGHRS, CDR2 YFSETQ. The CDR3 is 15 amino acids. V trimming: 3 bases; J trimming: 5 bases; junction bases outside the gene matches: 9. Here the CDR3 DNA reads TGCGCCAGCAGCTCCTTTGGGGACAGGGCCAACGAGCAGTACTTC. Translation gives CASSSFGDRANEQYF.

This clone was detected only once. V and J are TRBV6-5 and TRBJ1-2; D is undetermined. The germline V and J ends were trimmed by 5 bases and 7 bases, with 14 bases remaining between them. Germline V lookup: CDR1 MNHEY, CDR2 SVGAGI. The CDR3 totals 13 residues. The CDR3 nucleotides are TGTGCCAGCAGTACTCACCGGGGTGGTGGCTACACCTTC. Translating it yields CASSTHRGGGYTF.

Here the CDR3 DNA reads TGTGCCAGCAGCGTAGACATAAAAGAGACCCAGTACTTC. Its translation: CASSVDIKETQYF. V is TRBV9 and J is TRBJ2-5; D is unresolved. The CDR3 loop spans 13 amino acids. The V gene lost 0 bases and the J gene lost 3 bases, with 6 bases spanning the gap. CDR1 and CDR2 (germline): SGDLS, YYNGEE.

The chain has TRBV18 and TRBJ2-7; TRBD1 might be the D (5 bases). The CDR3 length is 16 residues. Germline-derived CDR1 and CDR2 are KGHSH and LQKENI. V was shortened by 3 bases and J by 5 bases, with 20 bases between the two germline ends. Here the CDR3 DNA reads TGTGCCAGCTCACCGACTTTCAGGGCCGTACCTGACGAGCAGTACTTC. Translation gives CASSPTFRAVPDEQYF.

V and J are TRBV2 and TRBJ1-5; TRBD1 aligns across 9 bases. V trimming: 9 bases; J trimming: 7 bases; junction bases outside the gene matches: 10. This CDR3 comprises 14 residues. Germline V CDR1 and CDR2: SNHLY, FYNNEI. The CDR3 sequence is CASGGDRARQPQHF. The DNA of the CDR3 is TGTGCCAGTGGAGGGGACAGGGCGCGACAGCCCCAGCATTTT.

The J gene is TRBJ2-7, the V gene TRBV7-3, with 7 bases lining up with TRBD2. With V trimmed by 0 bases and J by 0 bases, 2 bases remained unmatched. This CDR3 comprises 15 residues. Germline V gene data show CDR1 as SGHTA and CDR2 as FQGTGA. The CDR3 loop reads CASSLTPGGSYEQYF. The CDR3 bases are TGTGCCAGCAGCTTAACCCCGGGGGGCTCCTACGAGCAGTACTTC. Full variable domain (outside the CDR3, taken from reference TRBV7-3 and TRBJ2-7): GAGVSQTPSNKVTEKGKYVELRCDPISGHTALYWYRQSLGQGPEFLIYFQGTGAADDSGLPNDRFFAVRPEGSVSTLKIQRTERGDSAVYLCASSLTPGGSYEQYFGPGTRLTVT.

The V call is TRBV4-3, the J call TRBJ2-3; D is unclear. V gave up 0 bases and J gave up 4 bases, with 8 bases separating them. CDR3 length equals 14 residues. Germline-derived CDR1 and CDR2 are LGHNA and YSLEER. The CDR3 bases are TGCGCCAGCAGCCAAGAAGGTTGGGCAGATACGCAGTATTTT. Its protein is CASSQEGWADTQYF.

The chain employs TRBV7-9 and TRBJ2-6, with D perhaps given as TRBD1 or TRBD2 (5 bases each). CDR1 and CDR2 (germline): SEHNR, FQNEAQ (reference sequence). CDR3 size: 16 residues. Trimming took 1 base from V and 3 from J, leaving 10 bases between them. CDR3 DNA sequence: TGTGCCAGCAGCTTAGATGGGGGTCGTGGGGCCAACGTCCTGACTTTC. The encoded protein is CASSLDGGRGANVLTF.

The count of this clone is one. The chain has TRBV28 and TRBJ2-1; TRBD2 matches 11 bases. CDR3 size: 13 residues. J lost 10 bases, V lost 7 bases, and 6 bases had no gene match. Germline values: CDR1 MDHEN, CDR2 SYDVKM. The CDR3 region is CASITSGSGEQFF. As DNA, the CDR3 is TGTGCCAGCATTACTAGCGGGAGTGGCGAGCAGTTCTTC. The full variable domain, its missing parts supplied by reference TRBV28 and TRBJ2-1, is DVKVTQSSRYLVKRTGEKVFLECVQDMDHENMFWYRQDPGLGLRLIYFSYDVKMKEKGDIPEGYSVSREKKERFSLILESASTNQTSMYLCASITSGSGEQFFGPGTRLTVL.